The source of this TCR beta chain is a study of T cell responses to AZD1222 COVID-19 vaccine (dated by TCRdb to about 2021). Looking at the study overall: AZD1222 recipients with second doses at about 4 weeks or about 12 weeks were pooled, because spike-specific TCR depth and breadth did not differ between schedules. A total of roughly 240 trial participants underwent TCR sequencing, of whom around 200 received two doses of AZD1222 and about 25 received two doses of the MenACWY control vaccine. Trial participants were enrolled by age into subgroups of 18-55, 56-69 and 70-plus years, and around 150, 28 and 57 TCR-sequenced participants, respectively, were included in these subgroups. On the study overall, not on this receptor specifically: In the small 56-69-year group, the increase in depth fell short of significance, most likely because of low power. Most participants were white British and females outnumbered males, and the authors suggested that clonal diversity may have been underestimated. Conclusions about previously exposed vaccinees are limited because only five to seven AZD1222 recipients were SARS-CoV-2 seropositive at baseline. After two AZD1222 doses, spike-specific TCR breadth and depth were significantly higher than at day 0 and than in MenACWY recipients. Because no day 14 peak-response samples were available, repertoires were characterized only after the peak T cell response. Nearly half of unique spike-specific TCRs reportedly recognized epitopes outside regions mutated in the B.1.351 and B.1.1.7 variants. The vaccine-associated CD4 TCRs covered the entire spike protein, and the dominant responses fell in regions 160-218 and 743-854.

This sample's time point label indicates: baseline before first vaccination. Vaccinee samples were obtained from the UK trials COV001 and COV002, which included a single-blind randomized controlled phase 2/3 trial of AZD1222 (ChAdOx1 nCoV-19) in healthy adults. For TCRbeta chain sequencing, PBMC samples were collected from trial participants at day 0 and at day 28 after the second dose. The CDR3 regions of human TCRbeta chains were analyzed by immunosequencing. The source study handled its data this way. Repertoire TCRs were checked for matches against a reference library of SARS-CoV-2-specific TCRs that had been generated using the MIRA antigen-specificity platform. Breadth meant the fraction of unique TCRs that were SARS-CoV-2-associated, whereas depth meant the fraction of total T cells that were SARS-CoV-2-associated. Using the MIRA data, each spike-specific TCR was mapped to the spike region that the TCR reacts to and placed in a CD4 or CD8 class. Log10-transformed breadth and depth values were compared by one-way ANOVA with Sidak's multiple comparisons tests. TCRdb's version of the immuneACCESS table is confined to in-frame rearrangements and falls short of the full clone set. An unresolved V gene accounts for under half of the shortfall where checked; the remainder is of unknown origin. V and J calls and clone size come straight from that table; D and trimming were deduced from the DNA. The sample has some 150,000 clones on record, 80% to 90% of them singletons. Roughly 8% of the sample belongs to the ten largest clones.

As to this clone: Its antigen has not been determined. Base qualities are not at hand, and no much larger clone is one base apart.

CDR1 and CDR2 are drawn from the germline V gene (reference sequence): SGHAT, FQDESV. V loses 5 bases at its end and J loses 8 bases; junction bases beyond the gene matches: 7. From the cysteine up to the phenylalanine, the CDR3 has a length of 13 residues. The kept DNA is CDR3 alone, 39 bases in frame from the first base. This sequence uses TRBV11-1 and TRBJ1-2; 8 bases in the middle match TRBD1. This sequence originates from an adult in good health. Sequencing used peripheral blood, obtained on day 0 of AZD1222 vaccination. The DNA sequence is TGTGCCAGCAGCCCAGGGGGCGCGTGGGGCTACACCTTC. Its protein is CASSPGGAWGYTF.